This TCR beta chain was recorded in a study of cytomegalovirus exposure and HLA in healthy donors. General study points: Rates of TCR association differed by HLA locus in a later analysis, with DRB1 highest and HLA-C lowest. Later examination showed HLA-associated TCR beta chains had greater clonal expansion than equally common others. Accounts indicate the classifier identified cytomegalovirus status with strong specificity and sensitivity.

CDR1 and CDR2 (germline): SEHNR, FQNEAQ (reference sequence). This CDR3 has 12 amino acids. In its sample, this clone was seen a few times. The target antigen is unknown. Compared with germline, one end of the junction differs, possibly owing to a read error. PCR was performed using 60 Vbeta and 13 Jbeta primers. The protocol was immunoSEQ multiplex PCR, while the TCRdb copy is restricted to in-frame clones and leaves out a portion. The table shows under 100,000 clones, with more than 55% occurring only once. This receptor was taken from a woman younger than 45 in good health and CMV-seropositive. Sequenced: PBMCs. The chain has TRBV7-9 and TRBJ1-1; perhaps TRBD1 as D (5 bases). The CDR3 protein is CSSTGLNTEAFF. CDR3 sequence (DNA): TGTTCCAGCACAGGATTGAACACTGAAGCTTTCTTT.